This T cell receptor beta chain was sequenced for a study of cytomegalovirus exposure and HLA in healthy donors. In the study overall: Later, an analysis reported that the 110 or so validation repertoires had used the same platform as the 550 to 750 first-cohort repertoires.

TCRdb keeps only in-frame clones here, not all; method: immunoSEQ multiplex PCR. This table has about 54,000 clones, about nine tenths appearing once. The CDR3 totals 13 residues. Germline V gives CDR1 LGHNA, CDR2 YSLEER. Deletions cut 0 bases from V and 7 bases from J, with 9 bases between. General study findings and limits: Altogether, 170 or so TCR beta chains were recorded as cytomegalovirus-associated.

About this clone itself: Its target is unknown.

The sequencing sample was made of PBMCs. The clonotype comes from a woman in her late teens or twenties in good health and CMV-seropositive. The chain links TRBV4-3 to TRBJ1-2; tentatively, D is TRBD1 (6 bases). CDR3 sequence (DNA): TGCGCCAGCAGCCAAGACAGGGGTGGTGGCTACACCTTC. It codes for CASSQDRGGGYTF.